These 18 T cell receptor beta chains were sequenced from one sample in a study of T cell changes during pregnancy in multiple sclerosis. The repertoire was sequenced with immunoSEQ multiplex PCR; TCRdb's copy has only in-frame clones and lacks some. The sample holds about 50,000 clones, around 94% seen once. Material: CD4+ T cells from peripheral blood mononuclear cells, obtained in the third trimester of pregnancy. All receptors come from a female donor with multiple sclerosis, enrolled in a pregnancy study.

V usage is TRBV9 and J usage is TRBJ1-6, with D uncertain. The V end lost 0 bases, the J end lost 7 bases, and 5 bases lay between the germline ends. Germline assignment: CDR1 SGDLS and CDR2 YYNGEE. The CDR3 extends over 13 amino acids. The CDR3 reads CASSVVSNSPLHF. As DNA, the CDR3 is TGTGCCAGCAGCGTAGTCTCGAATTCACCCCTCCACTTT.

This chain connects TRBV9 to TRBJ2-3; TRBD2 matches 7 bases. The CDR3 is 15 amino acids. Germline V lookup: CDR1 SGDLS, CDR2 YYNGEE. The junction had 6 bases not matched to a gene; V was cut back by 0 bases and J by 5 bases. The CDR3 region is CASSVAGGGKDTQYF. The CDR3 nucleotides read TGTGCCAGCAGCGTAGCGGGGGGAGGTAAAGATACGCAGTATTTT.

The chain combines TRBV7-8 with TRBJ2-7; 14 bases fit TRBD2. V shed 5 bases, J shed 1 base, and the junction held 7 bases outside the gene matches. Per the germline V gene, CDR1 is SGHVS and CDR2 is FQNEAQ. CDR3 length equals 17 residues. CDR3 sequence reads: CASSPGLAGAGSYEQYF. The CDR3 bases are TGTGCCAGCAGCCCGGGACTAGCGGGGGCGGGGTCCTACGAGCAGTACTTC.

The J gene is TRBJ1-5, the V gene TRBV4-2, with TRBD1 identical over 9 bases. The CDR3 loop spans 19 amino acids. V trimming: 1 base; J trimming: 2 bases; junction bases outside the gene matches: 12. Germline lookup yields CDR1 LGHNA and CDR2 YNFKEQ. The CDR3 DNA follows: TGTGCCAGCAGCCAAGTTAACCGGGACAGGGATTTTGGCAATCAGCCCCAGCATTTT. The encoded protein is CASSQVNRDRDFGNQPQHF.

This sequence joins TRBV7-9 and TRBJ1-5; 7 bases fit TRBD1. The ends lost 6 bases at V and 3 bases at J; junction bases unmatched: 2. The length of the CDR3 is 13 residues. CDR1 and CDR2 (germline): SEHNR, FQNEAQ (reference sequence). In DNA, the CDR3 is TGTGCCAGCAGAGGGGGCGCCAATCAGCCCCAGCATTTT. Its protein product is CASRGGANQPQHF.

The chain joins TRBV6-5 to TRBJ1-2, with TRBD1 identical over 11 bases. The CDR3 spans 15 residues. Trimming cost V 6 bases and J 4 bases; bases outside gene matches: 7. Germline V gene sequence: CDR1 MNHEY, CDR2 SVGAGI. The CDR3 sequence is CASRARTGGVYGYTF. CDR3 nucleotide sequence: TGTGCCAGCAGGGCCCGGACAGGGGGCGTCTATGGCTACACCTTC.

This CDR3 is CASTGGVGGSNSPLHF. The CDR3 bases are TGCGCCAGCACCGGCGGAGTAGGGGGATCCAATTCACCCCTCCACTTT. This rearrangement joins TRBV5-1 to TRBJ1-6; possibly TRBD1 for D (6 bases). The V and J ends lost 6 bases and 7 bases respectively, with 20 bases between them. CDR1 and CDR2 from the germline V gene are SGHRS and YFSETQ. This CDR3 has 16 amino acids.

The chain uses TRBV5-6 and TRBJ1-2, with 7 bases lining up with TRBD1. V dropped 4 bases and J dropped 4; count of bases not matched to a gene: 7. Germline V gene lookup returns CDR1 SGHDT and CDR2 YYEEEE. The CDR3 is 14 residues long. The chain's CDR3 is CASSPTGLGYGYTF. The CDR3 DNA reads TGTGCCAGCAGCCCGACAGGGTTGGGCTATGGCTACACCTTC.

CDR3 amino acids: CASSALTDSGNTIYF. In nucleotides, the CDR3 is TGTGCCAGTAGTGCCCTAACAGACTCTGGAAACACCATATATTTT. This chain uses TRBV19 with TRBJ1-3; D is unclear. Germline lookup yields CDR1 LNHDA and CDR2 SQIVND (reference sequence). The length of the CDR3 is 15 residues. Between the trimmed V and J ends, which lost 5 bases and 0 bases, there was a span of 11 bases.

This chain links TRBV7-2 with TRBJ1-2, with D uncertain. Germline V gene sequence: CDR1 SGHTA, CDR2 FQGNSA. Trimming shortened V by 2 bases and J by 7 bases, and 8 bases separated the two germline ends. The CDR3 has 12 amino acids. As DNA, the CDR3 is TGTGCCAGCAGCTTAAGTAGATTTGGCTACACCTTC. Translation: CASSLSRFGYTF.

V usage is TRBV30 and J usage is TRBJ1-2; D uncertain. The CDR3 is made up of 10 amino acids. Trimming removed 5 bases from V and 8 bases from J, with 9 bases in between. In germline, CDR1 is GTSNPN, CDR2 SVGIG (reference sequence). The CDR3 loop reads CAWGVSGYTF. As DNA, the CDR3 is TGTGCCTGGGGAGTGAGCGGCTACACCTTC.

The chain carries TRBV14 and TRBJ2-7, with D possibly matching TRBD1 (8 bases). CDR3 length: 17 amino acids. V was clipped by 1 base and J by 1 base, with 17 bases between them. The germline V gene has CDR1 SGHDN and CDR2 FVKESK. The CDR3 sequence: CASSQGWTGRGSYEQYF. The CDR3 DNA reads TGTGCCAGCAGCCAAGGGTGGACAGGGAGGGGATCCTACGAGCAGTACTTC.

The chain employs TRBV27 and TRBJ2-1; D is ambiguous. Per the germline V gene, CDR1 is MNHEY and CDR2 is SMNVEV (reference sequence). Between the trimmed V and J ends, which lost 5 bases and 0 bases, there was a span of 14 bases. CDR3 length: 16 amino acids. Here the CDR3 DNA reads TGTGCCAGCAGTGAGGTTTTCGGAAGCTCCTACAATGAGCAGTTCTTC. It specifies CASSEVFGSSYNEQFF.

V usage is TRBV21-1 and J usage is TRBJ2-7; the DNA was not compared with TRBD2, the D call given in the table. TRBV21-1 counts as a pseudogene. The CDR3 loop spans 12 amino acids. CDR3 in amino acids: CASSKPAYEQYF. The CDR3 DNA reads TGTGCCAGCAGCAAACCCGCCTACGAGCAGTACTTC.

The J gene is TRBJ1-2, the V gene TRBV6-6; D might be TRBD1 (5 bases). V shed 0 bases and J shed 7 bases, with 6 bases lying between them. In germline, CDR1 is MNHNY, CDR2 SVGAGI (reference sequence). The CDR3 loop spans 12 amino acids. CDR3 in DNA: TGTGCCAGCAGTTACTCCGGGGGTGGCTACACCTTC. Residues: CASSYSGGGYTF.

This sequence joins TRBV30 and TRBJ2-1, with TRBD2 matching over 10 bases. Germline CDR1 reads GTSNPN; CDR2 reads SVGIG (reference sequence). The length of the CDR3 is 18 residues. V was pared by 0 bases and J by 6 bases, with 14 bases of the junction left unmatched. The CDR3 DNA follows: TGTGCCTGGAGTGTTGGACAAGCGGGGGGGCCTGCTGGCAATGAGCAGTTCTTC. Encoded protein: CAWSVGQAGGPAGNEQFF. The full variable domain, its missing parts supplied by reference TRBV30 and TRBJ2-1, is SQTIHQWPATLVQPVGSPLSLECTVEGTSNPNLYWYRQAAGRGLQLLFYSVGIGQISSEVPQNLSASRPQDRQFILSSKKLLLSDSGFYLCAWSVGQAGGPAGNEQFFGPGTRLTVL.

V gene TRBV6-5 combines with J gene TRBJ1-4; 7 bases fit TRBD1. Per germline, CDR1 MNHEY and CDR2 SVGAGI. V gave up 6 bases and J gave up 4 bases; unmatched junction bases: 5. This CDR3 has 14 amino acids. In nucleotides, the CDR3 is TGTGCCAGCAGGAGGGGGCAGCTTAATGAAAAACTGTTTTTT. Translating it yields CASRRGQLNEKLFF.

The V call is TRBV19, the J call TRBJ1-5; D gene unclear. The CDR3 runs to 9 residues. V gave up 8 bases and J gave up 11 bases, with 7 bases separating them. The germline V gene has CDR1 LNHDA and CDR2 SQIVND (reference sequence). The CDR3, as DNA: TGTGCCAGTGGTACAGCCCAGCATTTT. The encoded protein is CASGTAQHF.